This T cell receptor (beta chain) comes out of a study of T cell responses to AZD1222 COVID-19 vaccine. The study, taken as a whole, reports: Nearly half of spike-specific TCRs reportedly target unmutated variant regions. Across spike, vaccine-associated CD4 TCRs were found, dominant at 160-218 and 743-854.

The repertoire was sequenced with immunoSEQ multiplex PCR; TCRdb's copy has only in-frame clones and lacks some. The sample lists around 150,000 clones, about 90% occurring once. Points on this clone: The antigen remains unidentified.

The CDR3 sequence is 13 residues long. Trimming cost V 3 bases and J 10 bases, with 10 bases left between them. CDR1 ENHRY and CDR2 SYGVKD come from the germline V gene. The chain has TRBV10-3 and TRBJ1-6; D is undetermined. The sequence was collected from an adult in good health. This specimen was peripheral blood, taken on day 0 of AZD1222 vaccination. Written as DNA, the CDR3 is TGTGCCATCAGTGATGCATTGGAATCACCCCTCCACTTT. It translates to CAISDALESPLHF.